This T cell receptor beta chain derives from a study of CD8 T cells in ankylosing spondylitis (TCRdb year 2017). Concerning the study at large: The study profiled T cell receptor beta repertoires in healthy donors and ankylosing spondylitis patients to find disease-linked TCR variants. The full study cohort was made up of approximately 27 ankylosing spondylitis patients and 108 healthy donors. Peripheral blood was sampled, and synovial fluid was additionally collected from ankylosing spondylitis patients.

TCRdb names Illumina HiSeq 2500 as the instrument used. TCR beta libraries were prepared by quantitative 5'-RACE with molecular barcodes. The authors' analysis ran thus. A new computational method based on a probabilistic model of VDJ rearrangement was used to identify disease-linked TCR variants. TCRdb took the public reads, trimmed them with fastp at Q25, ran MiXCR for clone calling and kept in-frame beta chains. Identical CDR3 proteins give one entry, which carries the most common genes and DNA. TCRdb assigned the V and J calls; the authors' analysis was not used. Counted in this sample were under 120,000 distinct CDR3 sequences; 24% of them appeared once. Jointly, the top ten make up 10% to 15% of the sample. V loses 0 bases, J loses 3 bases, and the germline ends lie 10 bases apart. The germline V gene encodes CDR1 LGHDT and CDR2 YNNKEL (reference sequence). The CDR3 goes from the cysteine to the phenylalanine over 15 residues. Here the CDR3 DNA is all that survives: 45 bases in frame from base 1.

Synovial fluid samples and blood samples obtained from the same ankylosing spondylitis patients were matched. About this clonotype: Its antigen is still unknown. Base qualities are not at hand, and no much larger clone is one base apart.

Overall results and qualifications from the work: Blood from ankylosing spondylitis patients appeared to be characterized by a TCR beta motif composed of 7 to 9 highly homologous amino acid variants. The disease-linked clones showed a CD8+ phenotype and occurred at relatively low frequencies in peripheral blood. The disease-linked clones were reported to be significantly enriched in matched synovial fluid samples from ankylosing spondylitis patients. Some motif variants were previously reported in synovial fluid and blood of reactive arthritis patients, suggesting common disease-initiation mechanisms.

This TCR was sampled from a male donor with ankylosing spondylitis. Sample: synovial fluid, either unsorted or a sorted T cell fraction (not recorded which). This chain joins TRBV3-1 to TRBJ2-3, with the D gene not confidently named. At the DNA level, the sequence is TGTGCCAGCAGCCAAGACTGGGCCTTAACAGATACGCAGTATTTT. This translates into CASSQDWALTDTQYF.